These T cell receptor beta chains were read from a single sample in a study of shared clonotypes between healthy human individuals. Profiled with immunoSEQ multiplex PCR; TCRdb holds only in-frame clones, not every one. This sample has approximately 470,000 clones; about 78% occur once, and the top ten carry more than 10%. Material: PBMCs. These receptor sequences come from a woman in her 40s in good health. Some clones in this sample may be carry-over from other donors' samples. Both conserved end residues are part of each CDR3. D genes are given only for firm matches. Expanded clones get a size class; other rows say once, few or many, or leave the size out.

v_gene	j_gene	abundance	d_gene	CDR3aa	CDR3nt
TRBV9	TRBJ2-1	.	.	CASSVDASYYNEQFF	TGTGCCAGCAGCGTAGATGCTAGCTACTACAATGAGCAGTTCTTC
TRBV29-1	TRBJ2-5	.	TRBD1	CSVETGTGDQETQYF	TGCAGCGTAGAAACCGGGACAGGGGACCAAGAGACCCAGTACTTC
TRBV10-3	TRBJ2-5	few	.	CATQRGGETQYF	TGTGCCACCCAGAGGGGTGGGGAGACCCAGTACTTC
TRBV2	TRBJ1-1	.	.	CASSPVNTEAFF	TGTGCCAGCAGCCCAGTGAACACTGAAGCTTTCTTT
TRBV28	TRBJ1-1	.	.	CASSLFLRGSEAFF	TGTGCCAGCAGTTTATTTCTCAGGGGATCTGAAGCTTTCTTT
TRBV10-3	TRBJ2-2	.	TRBD1	CAISDRSKRDRDTGELFF	TGTGCCATCAGTGATAGAAGTAAGAGGGACAGGGACACCGGGGAGCTGTTTTTT
TRBV29-1	TRBJ2-5	.	.	CSAGEYGETQYF	TGCAGCGCGGGGGAGTACGGGGAGACCCAGTACTTC
TRBV6-1	TRBJ1-5	.	.	CASSEPYRRLREPQHF	TGTGCCAGCAGTGAGCCCTACAGGCGCCTTCGTGAGCCCCAGCATTTT
TRBV6-5	TRBJ1-5	.	.	CASRQQNQPQHF	TGTGCCAGCAGACAACAGAATCAGCCCCAGCATTTT
TRBV6-5	TRBJ2-3	.	.	CASRRTDTQYF	TGTGCCAGTCGGCGCACAGATACGCAGTATTTT
TRBV2	TRBJ1-6	few	.	CASSVGQGYSPLHF	TGTGCCAGCAGTGTTGGGCAGGGTTATTCACCCCTCCACTTT
TRBV6-5	TRBJ2-5	.	TRBD2	CASRGTSLYQETQYF	TGTGCCAGCAGAGGGACTAGTTTGTACCAAGAGACCCAGTACTTC
TRBV11-2	TRBJ2-7	.	TRBD2	CASSDVTSGSYEQYF	TGTGCCAGCAGTGACGTCACTAGCGGCTCCTACGAGCAGTACTTC
TRBV5-1	TRBJ2-5	.	TRBD1	CASSIRDRGQETQYF	TGCGCCAGCAGCATCCGGGACAGGGGGCAAGAGACCCAGTACTTC
TRBV6-4	TRBJ1-2	.	.	CASSDGGETGGYTF	TGTGCCAGCAGTGACGGCGGGGAAACGGGCGGCTACACCTTC
TRBV18	TRBJ1-1	.	TRBD1	CASSPGQGVWEAFF	TGTGCCAGCTCACCGGGACAGGGGGTGTGGGAAGCTTTCTTT
TRBV5-6	TRBJ2-2	.	.	CASSLGLAGELFF	TGTGCCAGCAGCTTGGGACTAGCCGGGGAGCTGTTTTTT
TRBV7-2	TRBJ2-7	few	TRBD1	CASSLATGQGYEQYF	TGTGCCAGCAGCTTAGCGACCGGACAGGGTTACGAGCAGTACTTC
TRBV19	TRBJ2-1	.	.	CASSIKAGPNEQFF	TGTGCCAGTAGTATTAAAGCGGGCCCAAATGAGCAGTTCTTC
TRBV5-6	TRBJ2-5	.	.	CASSSTMDFPGGETQYF	TGTGCCAGCAGCTCGACTATGGACTTCCCGGGTGGAGAGACCCAGTACTTC
TRBV5-1	TRBJ2-3	few	.	CASSPGATSTDTQYF	TGCGCCAGCAGCCCCGGGGCTACTAGCACAGATACGCAGTATTTT
TRBV9	TRBJ2-5	.	TRBD2	CASSVTSDQETQYF	TGTGCCAGCAGCGTGACTAGCGATCAAGAGACCCAGTACTTC
TRBV7-6	TRBJ2-3	.	TRBD2	CASSSSGSSIDTQYF	TGTGCCAGCAGCTCTAGCGGGAGTAGCATAGATACGCAGTATTTT
TRBV6-1	TRBJ1-5	few	TRBD1	CASSLRQGLEQPQHF	TGTGCCAGCAGTCTCCGACAGGGTTTAGAACAGCCCCAGCATTTT
TRBV28	TRBJ2-7	.	.	CASSLISEQYF	TGTGCCAGCAGTTTAATATCCGAGCAGTACTTC
TRBV28	TRBJ1-3	few	.	CASSLDNTIYF	TGTGCCAGCAGTCTCGACAACACCATATATTTT
TRBV28	TRBJ2-1	.	.	CASSQGELALNEQFF	TGTGCCAGCAGCCAAGGGGAACTAGCTCTCAATGAGCAGTTCTTC
TRBV9	TRBJ1-1	.	.	CASSVGYELPEAFF	TGTGCCAGCAGCGTAGGGTATGAGCTTCCTGAAGCTTTCTTT
TRBV2	TRBJ2-2	few	.	CASSDSQADTGELFF	TGTGCCAGCAGTGACAGTCAGGCGGACACCGGGGAGCTGTTTTTT
TRBV5-1	TRBJ1-3	few	.	CASRGSVRNTIYF	TGCGCCAGCAGGGGATCAGTGAGAAACACCATATATTTT
TRBV10-3	TRBJ1-5	once	TRBD1	CAISEDRGSQPQHF	TGTGCCATCAGTGAGGACAGGGGGAGTCAGCCCCAGCATTTT
TRBV12-5	TRBJ2-5	once	.	CASGLTAEETQYF	TGTGCTAGTGGATTGACTGCAGAAGAGACCCAGTACTTC
TRBV28	TRBJ2-3	.	TRBD2	CASSLHPGRVDTQYF	TGTGCCAGCAGTTTACATCCCGGGAGGGTAGATACGCAGTATTTT
TRBV2	TRBJ2-7	.	.	CASREQGRRGKYF	TGTGCCAGCAGGGAACAGGGTCGCCGTGGGAAGTACTTC
TRBV15	TRBJ2-7	.	.	CATSRDRNEQYF	TGTGCCACCAGCAGAGATCGCAACGAGCAGTACTTC
TRBV28	TRBJ2-1	.	TRBD2	CASSTGTSGRGPYNEQFF	TGTGCCAGCAGTACCGGGACTAGCGGGAGAGGTCCCTACAATGAGCAGTTCTTC
TRBV28	TRBJ2-1	.	.	CASSFAGSPYNEQFF	TGTGCCAGCAGTTTTGCGGGGAGCCCATACAATGAGCAGTTCTTC
TRBV29-1	TRBJ2-3	.	.	CSVDFFGAPLTDTQYF	TGCAGCGTTGATTTTTTTGGCGCCCCGCTCACAGATACGCAGTATTTT
TRBV28	TRBJ2-5	.	TRBD2	CASSSTGLAEQETQYF	TGTGCCAGCAGTAGTACGGGACTAGCGGAGCAAGAGACCCAGTACTTC
TRBV5-1	TRBJ1-3	.	.	CASSLTREPGNTIYF	TGCGCCAGCAGCTTAACCAGGGAACCTGGAAACACCATATATTTT
TRBV28	TRBJ2-3	.	.	CASLPPAAKPDTQYF	TGTGCCAGCCTACCTCCAGCGGCCAAGCCAGATACGCAGTATTTT
TRBV19	TRBJ1-2	.	.	CASSILSNSFQNYGYTF	TGTGCCAGTAGTATACTCTCGAACAGCTTCCAAAACTATGGCTACACCTTC
TRBV7-2	TRBJ2-5	.	.	CASSRKYQETQYF	TGTGCCAGCAGCCGGAAGTACCAAGAGACCCAGTACTTC
TRBV19	TRBJ2-3	.	.	CASNSLSRPGTDTQYF	TGTGCCAGTAATAGCCTATCCCGGCCGGGTACAGATACGCAGTATTTT
TRBV19	TRBJ1-5	once	.	CASSIGRLSNQPQHF	TGTGCCAGTAGTATCGGCAGGTTGAGTAATCAGCCCCAGCATTTT
TRBV2	TRBJ1-3	.	.	CASEKGSGNTIYF	TGTGCCAGCGAGAAGGGCTCTGGAAACACCATATATTTT
TRBV28	TRBJ2-2	.	.	CASRSPRDPKNTGELFF	TGTGCCAGCAGATCCCCCCGGGACCCCAAGAACACCGGGGAGCTGTTTTTT
TRBV5-1	TRBJ1-2	.	TRBD1	CASSLPGGGYTF	TGCGCCAGCAGCTTGCCAGGGGGCGGCTACACCTTC
TRBV2	TRBJ1-3	once	.	CASSEDRNTIYF	TGTGCCAGCAGTGAAGACCGAAACACCATATATTTT
TRBV7-9	TRBJ2-7	.	.	CASSPGGLPYEQYF	TGTGCCAGCAGCCCCGGAGGGTTGCCCTACGAGCAGTACTTC
TRBV6-5	TRBJ1-3	.	.	CASSSPGAGGNTIYF	TGTGCCAGCAGTTCCCCCGGGGCTGGTGGAAACACCATATATTTT
TRBV4-1	TRBJ1-3	few	.	CASSQDHDRISGNTIYF	TGCGCCAGCAGCCAAGACCACGACAGGATCTCTGGAAACACCATATATTTT